Each of the 13 T cell receptor beta chains below was sequenced from the same sample in a study of blood T cell repertoires in COVID-19. The data were produced by immunoSEQ multiplex PCR, yet TCRdb's version contains in-frame clones alone and is incomplete. The data hold 150,000 to 200,000 clones, with around four fifths observed a single time. Sequenced: peripheral blood. Source of these receptors: a woman in her twenties or thirties with acute or convalescent COVID-19.

The chain recombines TRBV19 with TRBJ1-2; the D gene is possibly TRBD1 (6 bases). The CDR3 loop spans 16 amino acids. Per germline, CDR1 LNHDA and CDR2 SQIVND (reference sequence). Trimming stripped 5 bases from V and 6 bases from J, with 22 bases between. The CDR3 is CASSGDTGPIRHGYTF. The CDR3 nucleotides are TGTGCCAGTAGTGGGGACACGGGACCGATACGACATGGCTACACCTTC. Drawing the rest from reference TRBV19 and TRBJ1-2, the complete variable domain is DGGITQSPKYLFRKEGQNVTLSCEQNLNHDAMYWYRQDPGQGLRLIYYSQIVNDFQKGDIAEGYSVSREKKESFPLTVTSAQKNPTAFYLCASSGDTGPIRHGYTFGSGTRLTVV.

V gene TRBV4-2 combines with J gene TRBJ1-6; tentatively, D is TRBD1 (5 bases). This CDR3 comprises 16 residues. The V end was cut by 5 bases, the J end by 3 bases, with 14 bases between. Germline V gene lookup returns CDR1 LGHNA and CDR2 YNFKEQ. The CDR3 nucleotides read TGTGCCAGCAGCGCGAAAGGGGCAGACTATAATTCACCCCTCCACTTT. It codes for CASSAKGADYNSPLHF.

This clone was recorded once. The chain has TRBV29-1 and TRBJ1-4; 8 bases agree with TRBD1. The CDR3 has 21 amino acids. Germline-derived CDR1 and CDR2 are SQVTM and ANQGSEA. V dropped 4 bases and J dropped 0; count of bases not matched to a gene: 22. The CDR3, as DNA: TGCAGCGTTGTAAGGTCCGTGGGGACAGGAAAACTCTCGGCAACTAATGAAAAACTGTTTTTT. Translation gives CSVVRSVGTGKLSATNEKLFF.

The rearrangement links TRBV6-5 to TRBJ2-7, with TRBD2 as a possible D gene (6 bases). V shed 8 bases and J shed 2 bases, with 16 bases lying between them. The CDR3 extends over 14 amino acids. The V gene's germline CDR1 is MNHEY and CDR2 SVGAGI. The CDR3 reads CASDPERATYEQYF. CDR3 bases: TGTGCCAGCGACCCCGAGCGGGCAACCTACGAGCAGTACTTC.

In its sample, this clone was seen once. This chain uses TRBV5-1 with TRBJ2-5; 12 nucleotides align to TRBD2. Losses at the gene ends were 2 bases for V and 5 bases for J; bases not matched to a gene: 1. This CDR3 has 14 amino acids. CDR1 and CDR2 from the germline V gene are SGHRS and YFSETQ. The CDR3 sequence is CASSFGLAGETQYF. The CDR3 DNA follows: TGCGCCAGCAGCTTTGGACTAGCGGGGGAGACCCAGTACTTC.

The count of this clone is one. This chain connects TRBV5-1 to TRBJ2-3, with a weak D call TRBD2 (5 bases). The CDR3 runs 13 residues. Trimming left V 5 bases short and J 12 bases short, with 19 bases between. Germline V gives CDR1 SGHRS, CDR2 YFSETQ. CDR3 DNA: TGCGCCAGCAGGCTCGCGGAAAAACCGGGACAGTATTTT. Its translation is CASRLAEKPGQYF.

This chain joins TRBV28 and TRBJ2-2, with 8 bases matching TRBD1. Looked up from germline, CDR1 is MDHEN and CDR2 is SYDVKM. The V gene end was trimmed by 6 bases and the J gene end by 2 bases; junction bases not matched to a gene: 5. The CDR3 length is 15 residues. CDR3 sequence (DNA): TGTGCCAGCAGGACCGGGACAGGAAACACCGGGGAGCTGTTTTTT. Amino acids: CASRTGTGNTGELFF.

This chain uses TRBV27 with TRBJ1-1, with 7 positions matching TRBD1. The CDR3 is 15 amino acids. Germline CDR1 reads MNHEY; CDR2 reads SMNVEV (reference sequence). V was clipped by 5 bases and J by 4 bases; unmatched bases: 10. CDR3 DNA: TGTGCCAGCAGTCCCGACCCGACAGGGTTCACTGAAGCTTTCTTT. This gives the protein CASSPDPTGFTEAFF.

The V and J genes are TRBV24-1 and TRBJ1-2; 7 bases match TRBD1. CDR1 is KGHDR and CDR2 is SFDVKD in the germline V gene. The CDR3 length is 16 residues. V was clipped by 4 bases and J by 2 bases; unmatched bases: 9. The CDR3 sequence is CATSDTRQGPNYGYTF. The CDR3 DNA follows: TGTGCCACCAGTGACACCCGACAGGGACCAAACTATGGCTACACCTTC.

This clone was observed a few times. This sequence joins TRBV11-3 and TRBJ1-1; 11 positions agree with TRBD1. In germline, CDR1 is SGHNT, CDR2 YENEEA. The trim removed 5 bases at V and 4 bases at J, leaving 3 bases unmatched. The length of the CDR3 is 14 residues. CDR3 coding DNA: TGTGCCAGCAGCCCGGGGACAGGGGGCACTGAAGCTTTCTTT. Translating gives CASSPGTGGTEAFF.

The J gene is TRBJ2-1, the V gene TRBV19; D is uncertain. The CDR3 is 15 residues long. With 1 base removed from V and 0 bases from J, the gap between germline ends came to 7 bases. CDR1 is LNHDA, CDR2 SQIVND, per germline (reference sequence). CDR3 in DNA: TGTGCCAGTAGTATAGGGCGCGGCTCCTACAATGAGCAGTTCTTC. Encoded protein: CASSIGRGSYNEQFF.

The genes are TRBV15 and TRBJ1-1; D might be TRBD1 (6 bases). V shed 1 base and J shed 3 bases, with 18 bases lying between them. Germline CDR1 reads LNHNV; CDR2 reads YYDKDF (reference sequence). The CDR3 contains 17 residues. The CDR3, as DNA: TGTGCCACCAGCAGAGGCAGGGGCGCGAGGTTGGACACTGAAGCTTTCTTT. It specifies CATSRGRGARLDTEAFF.

CDR3 sequence: CASSPASGVYNEQFF. CDR3 nucleotide sequence: TGTGCCAGCAGCCCTGCTAGCGGGGTCTACAATGAGCAGTTCTTC. This sequence joins TRBV5-4 and TRBJ2-1, with 9 bases matching TRBD2. Germline CDR1 SGHNT, CDR2 YYREEE (reference sequence). V was clipped by 4 bases and J by 3 bases; unmatched bases: 5. The CDR3 totals 15 residues.